This T cell receptor (beta chain) is drawn from a study of T cells after yellow fever vaccination. Study-wide context: For low cell numbers, libraries were made with SMART-Seq v4 Ultra Low Input.

Germline CDR1 and CDR2: SGHKS and YYEKEE (reference sequence). This CDR3 comprises 15 residues. Trimming removed 1 base from V and 7 bases from J, with 14 bases in between. TCRdb analysed the 5' RACE reads with MiXCR anew, one entry per CDR3 protein. The sample has about 73,000 distinct CDR3 sequences, 7.5% to 8% seen once. Study-wide results and caveats: The booster saw the reappearance of most primary-vaccination clones (around 96% CD4, roughly 90% CD8). Abundant contaminating clonotypes from the bulk population could appear in FACS-sorted repertoires.

Of note for this clonotype: The antigen is unknown.

This material consisted of CD8+ T cells sorted from PBMCs, taken on the day of the yellow fever booster vaccination. The receptor comes from a man younger than 45 who received the YFV17D yellow fever vaccine. The chain links TRBV5-5 to TRBJ1-4, with D perhaps matching TRBD1 (6 bases). The CDR3 sequence: CASSLSRTAAEKLFF. In DNA form, the CDR3 reads TGTGCCAGCAGCTTGTCAAGGACAGCAGCTGAAAAACTGTTTTTT.